Many counts were recorded for the clone carrying this TCR beta chain. Its antigen is unknown. This entry comes from a study of T-cell reconstitution after alpha-beta-depleted transplantation in children. General study findings and limits: The main origin of T-cell counts and diversity one year after transplant was newly produced T cells. Expanded graft clones, several hundred of them, were reportedly the source of alpha-beta T cells about two months after transplant.

The authors prepared the TCRbeta library with unique molecular identifiers. TCRdb processed the PCR reads anew with MiXCR; each CDR3 protein has one entry. The sample records approximately 270,000 distinct CDR3 sequences, more than 20% being singletons. The TCR was taken from a female patient aged 2-15 years who had a stem cell transplant for congenital amegakaryocytic thrombocytopenia, so the T cells may come from the graft donor. Material: PBMCs, mostly from graft donor cells, obtained 360 days after TCRalphabeta/CD19-depleted stem cell transplant.

The CDR3 sequence: CASRPRDRDNYGYTF. CDR3 DNA: TGTGCCAGCAGGCCCCGGGACAGGGATAACTATGGCTACACCTTC. The chain uses TRBV12-3 or TRBV12-4 and TRBJ1-2; 9 positions agree with TRBD1. V lost 6 bases to trimming and J lost 1 base; unmatched junction nucleotides: 6. The CDR3 runs 15 residues.